This T cell receptor beta chain was found in a study of cytomegalovirus exposure and HLA in healthy donors. Study outcomes and limitations: Reports indicate that TCR beta sequences accurately predicted the HLA-A and HLA-B alleles of most subjects. Most TCR sequences were seen very rarely across donors, but some public TCRs occurred in many. With high specificity and sensitivity, the classifier reportedly diagnosed cytomegalovirus status.

Donors were ostensibly healthy at sampling, although undocumented immune exposures were probable. The CDR3 has 15 residues. V dropped 6 bases and J dropped 6; count of bases not matched to a gene: 10. Germline V gives CDR1 MNHEY, CDR2 SMNVEV (reference sequence). Notes on this clone: Its cognate antigen is unknown.

Amplification used 60 Vbeta primers and 13 Jbeta primers. TCRdb's table, derived via immunoSEQ multiplex PCR, lists solely in-frame clones and lacks some. The sample records around 110,000 clones, approximately 82% being singletons. The clonotype was recovered from a man aged 40-50 years in good health and CMV-seronegative. V is TRBV27 and J is TRBJ2-2; 7 bases align to TRBD1. The source material was PBMCs. CDR3 nucleotide sequence: TGTGCCAGCAGAGCACTACAGGGGACCCCCGGGGAGCTGTTTTTT. Its translation is CASRALQGTPGELFF.